Here is one TCR beta chain with its context. The record originates from a study of T cell responses to AZD1222 COVID-19 vaccine. The data were produced by immunoSEQ multiplex PCR, yet TCRdb's version contains in-frame clones alone and is incomplete. Of about 110,000 clones in the sample, around 87% were seen once. CDR3 size: 15 residues. Deletions cut 1 base from V and 4 bases from J, with 13 bases between. Germline CDR1 and CDR2: LGHDT and YNNKEL (reference sequence). The rearrangement joins TRBV3-1 (or the pseudogene TRBV3-2) to TRBJ1-2; D not certain. This TCR was sampled from an adult who received the AZD1222 COVID-19 vaccine. The sequenced sample was peripheral blood, obtained 28 days after the second AZD1222 dose. CDR3 sequence: CASSQVEVGLYGYTF. The CDR3 DNA follows: TGTGCCAGCAGCCAAGTAGAGGTGGGCCTCTATGGCTACACCTTC.